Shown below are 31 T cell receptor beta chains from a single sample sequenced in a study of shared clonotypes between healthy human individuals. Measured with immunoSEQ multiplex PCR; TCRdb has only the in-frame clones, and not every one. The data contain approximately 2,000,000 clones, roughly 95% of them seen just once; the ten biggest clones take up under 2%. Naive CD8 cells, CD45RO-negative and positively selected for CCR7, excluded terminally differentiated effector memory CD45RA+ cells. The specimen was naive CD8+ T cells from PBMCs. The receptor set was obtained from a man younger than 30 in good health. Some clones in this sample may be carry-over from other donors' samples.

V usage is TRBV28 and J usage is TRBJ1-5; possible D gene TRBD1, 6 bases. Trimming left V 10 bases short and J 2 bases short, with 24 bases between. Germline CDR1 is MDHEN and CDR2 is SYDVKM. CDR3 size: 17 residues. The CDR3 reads CATYAGGRASGNQPQHF. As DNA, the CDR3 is TGTGCCACATATGCGGGGGGCAGAGCCTCGGGCAATCAGCCCCAGCATTTT.

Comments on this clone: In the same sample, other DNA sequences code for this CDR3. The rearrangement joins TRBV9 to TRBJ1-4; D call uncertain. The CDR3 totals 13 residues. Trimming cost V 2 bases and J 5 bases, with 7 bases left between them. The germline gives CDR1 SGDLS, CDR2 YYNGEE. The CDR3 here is CASSVGGNEKLFF. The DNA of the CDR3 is TGTGCCAGCAGCGTGGGTGGAAATGAAAAACTGTTTTTT.

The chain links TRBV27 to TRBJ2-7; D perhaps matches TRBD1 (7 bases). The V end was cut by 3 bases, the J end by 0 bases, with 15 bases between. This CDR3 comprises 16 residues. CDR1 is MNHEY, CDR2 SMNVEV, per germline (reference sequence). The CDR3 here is CASSFSTGEASYEQYF. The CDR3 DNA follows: TGTGCCAGCAGTTTTTCTACAGGGGAGGCCTCCTACGAGCAGTACTTC.

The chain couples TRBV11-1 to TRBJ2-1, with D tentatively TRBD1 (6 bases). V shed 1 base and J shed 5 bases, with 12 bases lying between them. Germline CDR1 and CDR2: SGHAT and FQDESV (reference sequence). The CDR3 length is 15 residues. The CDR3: CASSLDRDTNNEQFF. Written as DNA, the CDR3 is TGTGCCAGCAGCTTAGATCGGGACACTAACAATGAGCAGTTCTTC. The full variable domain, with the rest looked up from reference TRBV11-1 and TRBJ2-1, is EAEVAQSPRYKITEKSQAVAFWCDPISGHATLYWYRQILGQGPELLVQFQDESVVDDSQLPKDRFSAERLKGVDSTLKIQPAELGDSAMYLCASSLDRDTNNEQFFGPGTRLTVL.

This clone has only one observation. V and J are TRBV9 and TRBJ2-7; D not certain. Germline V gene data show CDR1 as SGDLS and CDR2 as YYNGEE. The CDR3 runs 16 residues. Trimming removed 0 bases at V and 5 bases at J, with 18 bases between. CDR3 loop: CASSVESKVLPHEQYF. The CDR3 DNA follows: TGTGCCAGCAGCGTAGAATCCAAGGTCTTACCCCACGAGCAGTACTTC.

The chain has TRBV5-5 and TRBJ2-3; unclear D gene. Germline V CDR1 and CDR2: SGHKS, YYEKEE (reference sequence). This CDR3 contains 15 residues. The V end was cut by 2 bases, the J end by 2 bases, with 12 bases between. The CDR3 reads CASSFSAEDTDTQYF. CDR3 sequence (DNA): TGTGCCAGCAGCTTTTCTGCTGAAGACACAGATACGCAGTATTTT.

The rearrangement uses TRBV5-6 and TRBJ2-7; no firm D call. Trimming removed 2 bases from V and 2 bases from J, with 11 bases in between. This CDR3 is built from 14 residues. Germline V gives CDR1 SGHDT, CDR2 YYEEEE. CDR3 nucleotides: TGTGCCAGCAGCTTTGGGTCCCCGACCTACGAGCAGTACTTC. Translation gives CASSFGSPTYEQYF.

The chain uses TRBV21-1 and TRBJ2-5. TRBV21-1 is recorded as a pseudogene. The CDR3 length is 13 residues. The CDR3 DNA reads TGTGCCAGCAGAAAAAGTGGGCAAGAGACCCAGTACTTC. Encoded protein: CASRKSGQETQYF.

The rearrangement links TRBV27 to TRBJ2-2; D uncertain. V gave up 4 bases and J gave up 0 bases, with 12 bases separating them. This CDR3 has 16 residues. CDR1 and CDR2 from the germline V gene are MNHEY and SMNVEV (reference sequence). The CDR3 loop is CASSSVEVANTGELFF. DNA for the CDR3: TGTGCCAGCAGTTCCGTTGAGGTCGCGAACACCGGGGAGCTGTTTTTT.

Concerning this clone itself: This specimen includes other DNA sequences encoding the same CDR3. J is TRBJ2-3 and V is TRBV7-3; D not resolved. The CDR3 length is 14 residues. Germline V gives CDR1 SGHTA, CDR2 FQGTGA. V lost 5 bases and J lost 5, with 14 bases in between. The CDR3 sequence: CASSPGVARDTQYF. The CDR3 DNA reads TGTGCCAGCAGCCCTGGGGTAGCTAGAGATACGCAGTATTTT.

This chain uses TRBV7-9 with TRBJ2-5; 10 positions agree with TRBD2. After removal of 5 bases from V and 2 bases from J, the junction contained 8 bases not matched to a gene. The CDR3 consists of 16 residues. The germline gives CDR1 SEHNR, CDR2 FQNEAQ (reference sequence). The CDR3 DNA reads TGTGCCAGCAGCCCTAGGACTAGCGGAGGACAAGAGACCCAGTACTTC. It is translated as CASSPRTSGGQETQYF.

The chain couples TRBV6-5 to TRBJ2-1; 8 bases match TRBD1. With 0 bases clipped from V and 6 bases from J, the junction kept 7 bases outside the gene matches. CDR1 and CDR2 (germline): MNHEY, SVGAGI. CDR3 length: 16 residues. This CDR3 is CASSYSDRDDLNEQFF. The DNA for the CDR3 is TGTGCCAGCAGTTACTCGGACAGGGATGATCTCAATGAGCAGTTCTTC.

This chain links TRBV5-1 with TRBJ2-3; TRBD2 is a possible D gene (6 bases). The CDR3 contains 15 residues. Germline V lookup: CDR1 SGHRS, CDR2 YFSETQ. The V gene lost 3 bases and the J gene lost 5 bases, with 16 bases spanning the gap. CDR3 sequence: CASSSFQGGRDTQYF. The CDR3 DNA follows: TGCGCCAGCAGCTCTTTCCAGGGAGGTAGAGATACGCAGTATTTT.

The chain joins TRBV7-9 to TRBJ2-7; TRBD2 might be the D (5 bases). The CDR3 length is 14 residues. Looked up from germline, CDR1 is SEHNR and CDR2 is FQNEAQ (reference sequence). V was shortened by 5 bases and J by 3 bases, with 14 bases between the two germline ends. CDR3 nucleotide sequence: TGTGCCAGCAGCAACTCCCTTACTAGCTACGAGCAGTACTTC. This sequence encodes CASSNSLTSYEQYF.

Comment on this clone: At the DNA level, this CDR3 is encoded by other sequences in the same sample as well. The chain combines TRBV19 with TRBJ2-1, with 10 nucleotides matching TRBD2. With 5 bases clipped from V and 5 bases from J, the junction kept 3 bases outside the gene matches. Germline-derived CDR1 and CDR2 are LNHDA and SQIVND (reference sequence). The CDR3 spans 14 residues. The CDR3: CASSLLAGDNEQFF. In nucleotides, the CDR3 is TGTGCCAGTAGTCTGCTAGCGGGAGACAATGAGCAGTTCTTC.

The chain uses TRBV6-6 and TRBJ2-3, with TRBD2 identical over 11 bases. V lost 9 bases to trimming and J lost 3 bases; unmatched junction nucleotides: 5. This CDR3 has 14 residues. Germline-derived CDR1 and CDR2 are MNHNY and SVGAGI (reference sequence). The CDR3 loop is CASSWTSGTDTQYF. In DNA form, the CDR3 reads TGTGCCAGTAGCTGGACTAGCGGGACAGATACGCAGTATTTT.

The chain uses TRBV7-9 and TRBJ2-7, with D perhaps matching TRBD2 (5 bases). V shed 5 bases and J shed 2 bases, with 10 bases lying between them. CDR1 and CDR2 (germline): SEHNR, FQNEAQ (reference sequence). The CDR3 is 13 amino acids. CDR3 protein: CASSGTLAYEQYF. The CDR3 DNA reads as TGTGCCAGCAGCGGCACACTAGCCTACGAGCAGTACTTC.

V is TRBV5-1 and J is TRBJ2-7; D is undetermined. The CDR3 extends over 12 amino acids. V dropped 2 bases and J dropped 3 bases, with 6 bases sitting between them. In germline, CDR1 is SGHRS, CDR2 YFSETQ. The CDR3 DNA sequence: TGCGCCAGCAGCTTTGCCAGCTACGAGCAGTACTTC. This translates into CASSFASYEQYF.

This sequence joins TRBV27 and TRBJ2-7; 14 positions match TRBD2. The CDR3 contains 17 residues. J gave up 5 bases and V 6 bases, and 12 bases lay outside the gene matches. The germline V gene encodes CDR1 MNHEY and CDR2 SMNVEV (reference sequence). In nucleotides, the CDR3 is TGTGCCAGCAGGAGTCATCCGGGACTAGCGGGAGTTCACGAGCAGTACTTC. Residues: CASRSHPGLAGVHEQYF.

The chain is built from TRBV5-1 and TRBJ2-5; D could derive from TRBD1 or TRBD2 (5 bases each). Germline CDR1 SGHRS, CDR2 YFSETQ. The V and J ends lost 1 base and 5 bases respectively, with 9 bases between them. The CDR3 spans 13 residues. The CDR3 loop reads CASSLFWGETQYF. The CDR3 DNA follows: TGCGCCAGCAGCTTGTTTTGGGGGGAGACCCAGTACTTC.

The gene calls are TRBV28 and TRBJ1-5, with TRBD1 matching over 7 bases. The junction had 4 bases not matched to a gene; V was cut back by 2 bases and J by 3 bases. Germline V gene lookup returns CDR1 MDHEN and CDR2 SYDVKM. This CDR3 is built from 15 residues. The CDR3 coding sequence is TGTGCCAGCAGTTTAGGGACAGATCTCAATCAGCCCCAGCATTTT. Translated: CASSLGTDLNQPQHF.

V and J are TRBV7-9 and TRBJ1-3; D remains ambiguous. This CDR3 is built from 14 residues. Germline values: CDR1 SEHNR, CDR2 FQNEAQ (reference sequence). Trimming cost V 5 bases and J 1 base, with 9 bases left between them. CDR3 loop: CASSQASSGNTIYF. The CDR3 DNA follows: TGTGCCAGCAGCCAAGCCAGTTCTGGAAACACCATATATTTT.

CDR3 protein: CASSVVKSSTEAFF. The CDR3 coding sequence is TGTGCCAGCAGCGTAGTGAAAAGTAGCACTGAAGCTTTCTTT. The V gene is TRBV9, the J gene TRBJ1-1, with D unresolved. Trimming removed 0 bases from V and 4 bases from J, with 10 bases in between. The CDR3 has 14 residues. The germline V gene encodes CDR1 SGDLS and CDR2 YYNGEE.

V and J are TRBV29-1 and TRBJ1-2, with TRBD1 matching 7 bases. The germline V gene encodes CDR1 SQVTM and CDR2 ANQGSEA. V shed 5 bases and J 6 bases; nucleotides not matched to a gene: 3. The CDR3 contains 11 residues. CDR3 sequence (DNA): TGCAGCGTTTACAGGGGTGATGGCTACACCTTC. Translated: CSVYRGDGYTF.

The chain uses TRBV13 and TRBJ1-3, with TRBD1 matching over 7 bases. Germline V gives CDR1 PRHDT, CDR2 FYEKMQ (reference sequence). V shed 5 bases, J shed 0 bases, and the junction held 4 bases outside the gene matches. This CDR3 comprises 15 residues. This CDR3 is CASSPGQASGNTIYF. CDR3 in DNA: TGTGCCAGCAGCCCCGGACAGGCCTCTGGAAACACCATATATTTT.

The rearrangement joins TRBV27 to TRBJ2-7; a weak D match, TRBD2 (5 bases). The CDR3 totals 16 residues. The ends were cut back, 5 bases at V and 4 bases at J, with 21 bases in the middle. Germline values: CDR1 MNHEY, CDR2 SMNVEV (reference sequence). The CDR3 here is CASSPSSGGLKYEQYF. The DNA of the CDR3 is TGTGCCAGCAGTCCCTCTTCCGGCGGGCTAAAATACGAGCAGTACTTC.

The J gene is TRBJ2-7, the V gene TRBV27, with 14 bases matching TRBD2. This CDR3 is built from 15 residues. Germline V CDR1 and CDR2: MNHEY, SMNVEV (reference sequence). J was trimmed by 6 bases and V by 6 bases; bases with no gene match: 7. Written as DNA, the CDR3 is TGTGCCAGCAGCCTTGGGACTAGCGGGAGTCGCGAGCAGTACTTC. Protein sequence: CASSLGTSGSREQYF.

CDR3 coding DNA: TGTGCCAGCAGCTTACCCGAGGGTACTCAAGAGACCCAGTACTTC. Translated: CASSLPEGTQETQYF. This chain uses TRBV7-9 with TRBJ2-5; the D gene is possibly TRBD2 (5 bases). Trimming removed 2 bases from V and 2 bases from J, with 12 bases in between. The CDR3 totals 15 residues. Germline values: CDR1 SEHNR, CDR2 FQNEAQ (reference sequence).

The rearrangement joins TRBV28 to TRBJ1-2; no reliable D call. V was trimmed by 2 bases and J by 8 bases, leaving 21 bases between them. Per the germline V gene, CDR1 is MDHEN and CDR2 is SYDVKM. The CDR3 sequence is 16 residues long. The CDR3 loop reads CASSLPAIYYRAGYTF. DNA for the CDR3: TGTGCCAGCAGTTTACCCGCCATCTACTATCGGGCGGGCTACACCTTC.

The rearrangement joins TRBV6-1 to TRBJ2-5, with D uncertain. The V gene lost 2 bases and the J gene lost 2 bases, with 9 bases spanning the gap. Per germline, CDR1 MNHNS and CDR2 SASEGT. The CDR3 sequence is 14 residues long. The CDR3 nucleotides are TGTGCCAGCAGTGAATTCAGAGCTCAAGAGACCCAGTACTTC. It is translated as CASSEFRAQETQYF.

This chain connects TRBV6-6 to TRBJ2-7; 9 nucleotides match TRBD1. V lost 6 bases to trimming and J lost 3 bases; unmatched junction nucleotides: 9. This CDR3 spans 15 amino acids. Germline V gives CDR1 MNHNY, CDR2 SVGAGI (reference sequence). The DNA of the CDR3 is TGTGCCAGCAGCTACACCGGGACAGGGTACTACGAGCAGTACTTC. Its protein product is CASSYTGTGYYEQYF.